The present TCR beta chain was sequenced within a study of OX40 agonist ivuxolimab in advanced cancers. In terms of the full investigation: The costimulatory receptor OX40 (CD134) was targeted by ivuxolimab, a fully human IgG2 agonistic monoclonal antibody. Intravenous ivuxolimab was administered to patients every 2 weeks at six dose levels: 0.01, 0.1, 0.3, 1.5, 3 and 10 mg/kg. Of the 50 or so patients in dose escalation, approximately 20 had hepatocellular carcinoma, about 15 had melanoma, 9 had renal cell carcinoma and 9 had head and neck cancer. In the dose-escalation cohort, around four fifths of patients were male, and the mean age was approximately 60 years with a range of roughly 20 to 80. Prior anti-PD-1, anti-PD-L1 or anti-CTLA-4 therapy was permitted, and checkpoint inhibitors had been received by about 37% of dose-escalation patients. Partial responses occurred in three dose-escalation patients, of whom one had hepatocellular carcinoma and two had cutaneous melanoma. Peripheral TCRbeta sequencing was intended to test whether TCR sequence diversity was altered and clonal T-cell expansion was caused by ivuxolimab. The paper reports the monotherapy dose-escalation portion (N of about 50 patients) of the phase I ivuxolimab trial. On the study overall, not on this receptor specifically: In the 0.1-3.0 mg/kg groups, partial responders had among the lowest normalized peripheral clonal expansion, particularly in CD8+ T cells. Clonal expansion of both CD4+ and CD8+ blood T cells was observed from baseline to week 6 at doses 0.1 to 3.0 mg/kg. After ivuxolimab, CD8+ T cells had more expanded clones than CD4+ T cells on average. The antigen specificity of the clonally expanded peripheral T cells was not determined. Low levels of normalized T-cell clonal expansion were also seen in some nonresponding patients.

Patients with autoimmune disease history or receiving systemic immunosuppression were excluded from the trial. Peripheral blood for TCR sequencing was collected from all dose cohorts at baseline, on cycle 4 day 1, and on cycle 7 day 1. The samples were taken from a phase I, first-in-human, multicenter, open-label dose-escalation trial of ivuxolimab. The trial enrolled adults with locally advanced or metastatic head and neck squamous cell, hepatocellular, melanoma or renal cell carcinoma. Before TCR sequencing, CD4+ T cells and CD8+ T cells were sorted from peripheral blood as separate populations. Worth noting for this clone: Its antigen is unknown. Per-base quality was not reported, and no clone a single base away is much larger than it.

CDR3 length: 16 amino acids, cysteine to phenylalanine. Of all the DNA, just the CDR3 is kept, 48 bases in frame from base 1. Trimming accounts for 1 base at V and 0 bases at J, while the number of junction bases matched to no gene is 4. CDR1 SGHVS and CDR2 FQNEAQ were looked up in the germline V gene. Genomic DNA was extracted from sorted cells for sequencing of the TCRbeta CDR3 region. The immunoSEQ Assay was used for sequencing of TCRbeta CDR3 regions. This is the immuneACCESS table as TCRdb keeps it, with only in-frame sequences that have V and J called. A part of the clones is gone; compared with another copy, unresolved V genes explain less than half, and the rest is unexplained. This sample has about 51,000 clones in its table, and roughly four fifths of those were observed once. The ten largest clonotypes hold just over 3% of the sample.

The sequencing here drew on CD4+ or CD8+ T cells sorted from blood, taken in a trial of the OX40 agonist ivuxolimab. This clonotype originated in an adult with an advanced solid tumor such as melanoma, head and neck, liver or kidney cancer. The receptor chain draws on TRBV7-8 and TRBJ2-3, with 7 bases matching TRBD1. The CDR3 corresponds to CASSLGTGISTDTQYF. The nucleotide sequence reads TGTGCCAGCAGCTTAGGGACAGGCATTAGCACAGATACGCAGTATTTT.